This T cell receptor (beta chain) was captured by sequencing in a study of T cell changes during pregnancy in multiple sclerosis. TCRdb keeps only in-frame clones here, not all; method: immunoSEQ multiplex PCR. The sample carries 100,000 to 130,000 clones, just under 95% recorded once. CDR3 length: 15 amino acids. Germline V lookup: CDR1 MNHNS, CDR2 SASEGT. With 6 bases clipped from V and 7 bases from J, the junction kept 12 bases outside the gene matches. This chain uses TRBV6-1 with TRBJ1-2; 9 bases are shared with TRBD1. Here the sequenced sample was peripheral blood, taken in the third trimester of pregnancy. The TCR sequence derives from a female donor in good health, enrolled as a control in a pregnancy study. The CDR3 bases are TGTGCCAGCAGCACTACGGGACAGGGCGTCGGTGGCTACACCTTC. This encodes CASSTTGQGVGGYTF.